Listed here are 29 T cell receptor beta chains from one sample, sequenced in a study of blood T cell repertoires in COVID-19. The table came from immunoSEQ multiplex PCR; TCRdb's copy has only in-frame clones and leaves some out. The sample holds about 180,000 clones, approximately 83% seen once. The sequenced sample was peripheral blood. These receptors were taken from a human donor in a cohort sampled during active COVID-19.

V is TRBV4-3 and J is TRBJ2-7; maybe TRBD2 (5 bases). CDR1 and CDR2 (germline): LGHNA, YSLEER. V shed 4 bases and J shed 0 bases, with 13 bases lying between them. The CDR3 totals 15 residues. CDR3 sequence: CASSRTRFSSYEQYF. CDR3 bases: TGCGCCAGCAGCCGAACTAGATTCAGCTCCTACGAGCAGTACTTC.

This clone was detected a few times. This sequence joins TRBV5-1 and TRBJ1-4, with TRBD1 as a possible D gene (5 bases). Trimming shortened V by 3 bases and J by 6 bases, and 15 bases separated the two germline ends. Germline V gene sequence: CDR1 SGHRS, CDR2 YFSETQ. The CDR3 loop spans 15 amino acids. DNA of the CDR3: TGCGCCAGCAGCTCCCAGGGTGTCTGGGATGAAAAACTGTTTTTT. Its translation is CASSSQGVWDEKLFF. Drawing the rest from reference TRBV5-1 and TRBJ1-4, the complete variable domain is KAGVTQTPRYLIKTRGQQVTLSCSPISGHRSVSWYQQTPGQGLQFLFEYFSETQRNKGNFPGRFSGRQFSNSRSEMNVSTLELGDSALYLCASSSQGVWDEKLFFGSGTQLSVL.

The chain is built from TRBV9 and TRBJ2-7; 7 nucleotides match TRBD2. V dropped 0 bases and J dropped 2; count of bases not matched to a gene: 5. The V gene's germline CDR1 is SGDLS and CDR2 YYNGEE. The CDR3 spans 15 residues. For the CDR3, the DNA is TGTGCCAGCAGCGTAGGAGGGACTACTACCTACGAGCAGTACTTC. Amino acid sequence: CASSVGGTTTYEQYF.

CDR3 DNA sequence: TGTGCCAGCAGCGTAGCTCAGGGGGCGGCTGAAGCTTTCTTT. Protein sequence: CASSVAQGAAEAFF. The chain recombines TRBV9 with TRBJ1-1; 8 nucleotides agree with TRBD1. The length of the CDR3 is 14 residues. Germline-derived CDR1 and CDR2 are SGDLS and YYNGEE. With 0 bases clipped from V and 6 bases from J, the junction kept 4 bases outside the gene matches.

The CDR3 DNA sequence: TGTGCCAGCAGCTTGATCGGGACTGCTATGGGCTACACCTTC. Translated: CASSLIGTAMGYTF. V usage is TRBV5-5 and J usage is TRBJ1-2; tentative D call: TRBD1 (5 bases). Germline lookup yields CDR1 SGHKS and CDR2 YYEKEE (reference sequence). The V gene lost 1 base and the J gene lost 8 bases, with 15 bases spanning the gap. The CDR3 covers 14 residues.

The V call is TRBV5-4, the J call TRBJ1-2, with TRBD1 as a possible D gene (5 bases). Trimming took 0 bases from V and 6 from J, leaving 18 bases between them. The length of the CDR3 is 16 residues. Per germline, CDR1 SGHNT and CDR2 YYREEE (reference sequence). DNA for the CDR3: TGTGCCAGCAGCTTGGAACAGGCCCCCCTAGGCGATGGCTACACCTTC. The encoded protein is CASSLEQAPLGDGYTF.

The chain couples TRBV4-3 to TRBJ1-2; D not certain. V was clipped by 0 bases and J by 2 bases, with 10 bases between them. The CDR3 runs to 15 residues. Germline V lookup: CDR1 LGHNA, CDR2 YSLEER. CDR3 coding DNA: TGCGCCAGCAGCCAAGATTCGACTGGCAACTATGGCTACACCTTC. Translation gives CASSQDSTGNYGYTF.

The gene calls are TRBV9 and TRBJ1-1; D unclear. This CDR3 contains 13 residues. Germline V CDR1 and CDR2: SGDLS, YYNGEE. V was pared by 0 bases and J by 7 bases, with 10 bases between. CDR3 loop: CASSVAPELEAFF. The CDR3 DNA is TGTGCCAGCAGCGTAGCACCGGAGCTTGAAGCTTTCTTT.

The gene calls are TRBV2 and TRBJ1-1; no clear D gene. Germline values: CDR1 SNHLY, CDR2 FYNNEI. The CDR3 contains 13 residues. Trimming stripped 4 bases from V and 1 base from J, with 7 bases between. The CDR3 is CASSVRRNTEAFF. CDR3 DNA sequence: TGTGCCAGCAGTGTTCGGAGGAACACTGAAGCTTTCTTT.

CDR3 in amino acids: CASSPPLGYEQFF. DNA for the CDR3: TGTGCCAGCAGCCCCCCACTAGGCTATGAGCAGTTCTTC. The rearrangement links TRBV5-6 to TRBJ2-1; D possibly corresponds to TRBD2 (5 bases). This CDR3 has 13 amino acids. V was cut by 4 bases and J by 8 bases, with 13 bases left in between. Germline assignment: CDR1 SGHDT and CDR2 YYEEEE.

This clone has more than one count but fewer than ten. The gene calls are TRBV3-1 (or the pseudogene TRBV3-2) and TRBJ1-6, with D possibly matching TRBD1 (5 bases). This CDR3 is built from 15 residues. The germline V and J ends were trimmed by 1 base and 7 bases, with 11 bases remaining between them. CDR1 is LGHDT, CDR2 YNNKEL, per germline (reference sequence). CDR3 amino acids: CASSQVGGGNSPLHF. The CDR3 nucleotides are TGTGCCAGCAGCCAAGTCGGGGGAGGGAATTCACCCCTCCACTTT.

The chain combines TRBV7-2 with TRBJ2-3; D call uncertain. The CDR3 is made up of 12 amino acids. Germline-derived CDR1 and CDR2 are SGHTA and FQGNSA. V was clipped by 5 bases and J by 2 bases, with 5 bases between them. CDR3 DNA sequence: TGTGCCAGCAGCCTATTCACAGATACGCAGTATTTT. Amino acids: CASSLFTDTQYF.

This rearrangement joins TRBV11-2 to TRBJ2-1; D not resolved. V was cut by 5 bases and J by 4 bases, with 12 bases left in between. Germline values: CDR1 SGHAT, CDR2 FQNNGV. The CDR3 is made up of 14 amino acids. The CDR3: CASSLFPGYNEQFF. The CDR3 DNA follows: TGTGCCAGCAGCCTATTCCCCGGGTACAATGAGCAGTTCTTC.

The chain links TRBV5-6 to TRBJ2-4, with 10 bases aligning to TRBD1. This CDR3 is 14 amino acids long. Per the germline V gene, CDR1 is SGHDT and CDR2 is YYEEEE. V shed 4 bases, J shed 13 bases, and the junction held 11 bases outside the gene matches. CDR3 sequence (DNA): TGTGCCAGCAGCCCTCGACAGGGGGCAATTCTCCAGTACTTC. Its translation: CASSPRQGAILQYF. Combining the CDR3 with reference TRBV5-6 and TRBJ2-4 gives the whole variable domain DAGVTQSPTHLIKTRGQQVTLRCSPKSGHDTVSWYQQALGQGPQFIFQYYEEEERQRGNFPDRFSGHQFPNYSSELNVNALLLGDSALYLCASSPRQGAILQYFGAGTRLSVL.

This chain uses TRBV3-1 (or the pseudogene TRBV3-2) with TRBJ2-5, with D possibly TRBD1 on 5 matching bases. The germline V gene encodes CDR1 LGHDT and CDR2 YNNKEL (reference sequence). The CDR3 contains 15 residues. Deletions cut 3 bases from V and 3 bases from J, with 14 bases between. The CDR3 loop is CASSHRTDSKETQYF. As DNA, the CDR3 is TGTGCCAGCAGCCACCGAACCGACAGCAAAGAGACCCAGTACTTC.

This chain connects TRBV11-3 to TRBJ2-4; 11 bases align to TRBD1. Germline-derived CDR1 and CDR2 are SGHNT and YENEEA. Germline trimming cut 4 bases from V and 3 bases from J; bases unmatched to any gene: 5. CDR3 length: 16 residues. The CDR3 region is CASSWGQGVGKNIQYF. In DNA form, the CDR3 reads TGTGCCAGCAGCTGGGGACAGGGGGTTGGCAAAAACATTCAGTACTTC.

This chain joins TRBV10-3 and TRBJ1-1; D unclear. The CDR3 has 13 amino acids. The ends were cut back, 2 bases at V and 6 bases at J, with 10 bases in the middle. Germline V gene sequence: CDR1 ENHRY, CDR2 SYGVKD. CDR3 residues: CAISEGFRAEAFF. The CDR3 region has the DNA TGTGCCATCAGTGAGGGTTTTCGGGCTGAAGCTTTCTTT.

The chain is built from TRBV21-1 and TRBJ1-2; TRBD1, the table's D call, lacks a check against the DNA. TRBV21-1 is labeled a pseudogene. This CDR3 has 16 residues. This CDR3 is CASSTRDRGPGYGYTF. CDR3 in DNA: TGTGCCAGCAGCACGCGGGACAGGGGGCCCGGCTATGGCTACACCTTC.

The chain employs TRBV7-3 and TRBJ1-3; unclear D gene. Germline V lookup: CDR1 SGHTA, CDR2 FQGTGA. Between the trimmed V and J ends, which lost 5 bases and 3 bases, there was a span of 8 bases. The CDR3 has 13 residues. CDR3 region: CASSVYGGNTIYF. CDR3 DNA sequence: TGTGCCAGCAGCGTCTATGGTGGAAACACCATATATTTT.

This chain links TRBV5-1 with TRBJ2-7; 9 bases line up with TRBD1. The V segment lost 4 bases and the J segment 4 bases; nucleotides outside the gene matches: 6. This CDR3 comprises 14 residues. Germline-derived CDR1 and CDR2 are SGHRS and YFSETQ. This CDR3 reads CASSPDRGSYEQYF. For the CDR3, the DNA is TGCGCCAGCAGCCCCGACAGGGGGTCTTACGAGCAGTACTTC. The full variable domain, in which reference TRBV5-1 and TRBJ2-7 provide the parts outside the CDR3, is KAGVTQTPRYLIKTRGQQVTLSCSPISGHRSVSWYQQTPGQGLQFLFEYFSETQRNKGNFPGRFSGRQFSNSRSEMNVSTLELGDSALYLCASSPDRGSYEQYFGPGTRLTVT.

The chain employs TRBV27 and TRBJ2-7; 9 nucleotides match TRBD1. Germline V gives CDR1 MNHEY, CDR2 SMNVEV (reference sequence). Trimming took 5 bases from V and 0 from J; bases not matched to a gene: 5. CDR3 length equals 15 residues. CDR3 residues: CASSPGTGSSYEQYF. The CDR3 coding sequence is TGTGCCAGCAGTCCCGGGACAGGGAGCTCCTACGAGCAGTACTTC.

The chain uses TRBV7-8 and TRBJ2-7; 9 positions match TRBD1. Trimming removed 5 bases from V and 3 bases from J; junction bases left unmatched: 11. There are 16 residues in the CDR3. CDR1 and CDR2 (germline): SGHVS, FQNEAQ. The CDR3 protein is CASSVNPGQGDYEQYF. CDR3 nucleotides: TGTGCCAGCAGCGTAAACCCGGGACAGGGAGACTACGAGCAGTACTTC.

The CDR3 region is CASSIFGANYGYTF. For the CDR3, the DNA is TGTGCCAGTAGTATATTTGGGGCAAACTATGGCTACACCTTC. The rearrangement joins TRBV19 to TRBJ1-2, with D maybe TRBD1 (5 bases). This CDR3 spans 14 amino acids. Germline values: CDR1 LNHDA, CDR2 SQIVND (reference sequence). V shed 2 bases and J shed 2 bases, with 9 bases lying between them.

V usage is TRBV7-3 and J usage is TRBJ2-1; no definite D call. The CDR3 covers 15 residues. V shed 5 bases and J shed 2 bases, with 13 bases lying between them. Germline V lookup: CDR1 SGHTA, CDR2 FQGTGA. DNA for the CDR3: TGTGCCAGCAGCCCACTTTACACAGCCTACAATGAGCAGTTCTTC. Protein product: CASSPLYTAYNEQFF.

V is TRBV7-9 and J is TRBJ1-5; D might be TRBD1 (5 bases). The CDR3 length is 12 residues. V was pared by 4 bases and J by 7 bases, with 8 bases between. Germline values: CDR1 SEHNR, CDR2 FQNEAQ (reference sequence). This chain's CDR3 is CASSSDSQPQHF. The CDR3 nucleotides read TGTGCCAGCAGCTCCGACAGCCAGCCCCAGCATTTT.

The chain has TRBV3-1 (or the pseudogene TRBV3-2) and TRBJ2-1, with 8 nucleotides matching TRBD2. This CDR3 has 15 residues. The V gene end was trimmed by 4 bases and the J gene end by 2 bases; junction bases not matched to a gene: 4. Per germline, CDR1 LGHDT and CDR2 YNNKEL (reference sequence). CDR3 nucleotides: TGTGCCAGCAGCCCAAGCGGGGGCCCCTACAATGAGCAGTTCTTC. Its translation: CASSPSGGPYNEQFF.

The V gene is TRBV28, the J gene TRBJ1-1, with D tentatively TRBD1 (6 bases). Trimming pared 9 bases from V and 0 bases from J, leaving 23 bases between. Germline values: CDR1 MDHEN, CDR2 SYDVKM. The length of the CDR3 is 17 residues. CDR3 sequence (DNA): TGTGCCAGTCAAGGAAACAGGGCTTTTGAAATGAACACTGAAGCTTTCTTT. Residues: CASQGNRAFEMNTEAFF.

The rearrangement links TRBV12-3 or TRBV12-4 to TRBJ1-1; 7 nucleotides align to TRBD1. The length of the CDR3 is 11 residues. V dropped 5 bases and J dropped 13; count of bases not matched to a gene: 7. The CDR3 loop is CASSPLGQRFF. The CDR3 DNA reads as TGTGCCAGCAGTCCCTTGGGACAGCGTTTCTTT.

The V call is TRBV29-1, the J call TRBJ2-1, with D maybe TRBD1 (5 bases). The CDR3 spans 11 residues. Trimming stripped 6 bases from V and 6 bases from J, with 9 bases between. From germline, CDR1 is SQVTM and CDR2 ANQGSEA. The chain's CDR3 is CSVQGGNEQFF. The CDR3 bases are TGCAGCGTCCAGGGTGGCAATGAGCAGTTCTTC.